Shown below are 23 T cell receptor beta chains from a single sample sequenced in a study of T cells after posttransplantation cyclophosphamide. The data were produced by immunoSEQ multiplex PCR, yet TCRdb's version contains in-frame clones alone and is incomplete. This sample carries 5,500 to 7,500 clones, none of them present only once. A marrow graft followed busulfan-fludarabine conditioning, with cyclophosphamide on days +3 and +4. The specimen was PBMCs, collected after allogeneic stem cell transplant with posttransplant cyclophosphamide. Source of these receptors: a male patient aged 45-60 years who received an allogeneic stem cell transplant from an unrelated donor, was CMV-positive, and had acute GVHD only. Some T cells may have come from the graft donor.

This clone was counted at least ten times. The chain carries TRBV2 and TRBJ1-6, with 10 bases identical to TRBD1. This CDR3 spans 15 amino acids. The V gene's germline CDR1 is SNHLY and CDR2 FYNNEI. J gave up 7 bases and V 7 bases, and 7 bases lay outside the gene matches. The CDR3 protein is CASKRDRGDNSPLHF. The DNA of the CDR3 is TGTGCCAGCAAAAGGGACAGGGGCGACAATTCACCCCTCCACTTT.

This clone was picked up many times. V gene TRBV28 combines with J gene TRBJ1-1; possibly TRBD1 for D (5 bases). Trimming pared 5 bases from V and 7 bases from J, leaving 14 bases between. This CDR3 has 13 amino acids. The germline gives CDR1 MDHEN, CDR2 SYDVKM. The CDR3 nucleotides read TGTGCCAGCAGTCCTACAGGAGGGATTGAAGCTTTCTTT. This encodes CASSPTGGIEAFF.

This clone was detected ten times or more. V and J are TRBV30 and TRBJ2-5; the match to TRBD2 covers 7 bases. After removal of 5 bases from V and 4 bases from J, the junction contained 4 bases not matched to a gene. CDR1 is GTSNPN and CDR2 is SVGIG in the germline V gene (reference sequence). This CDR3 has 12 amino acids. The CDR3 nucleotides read TGTGCCTGGGCCACGGGGGGAGAGACCCAGTACTTC. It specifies CAWATGGETQYF.

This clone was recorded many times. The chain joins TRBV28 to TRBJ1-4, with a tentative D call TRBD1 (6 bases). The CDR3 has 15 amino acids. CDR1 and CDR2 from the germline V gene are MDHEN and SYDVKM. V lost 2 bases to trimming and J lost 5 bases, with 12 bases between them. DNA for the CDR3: TGTGCCAGCAGTTTAGCCCAGGGGTGGAATGAAAAACTGTTTTTT. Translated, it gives CASSLAQGWNEKLFF. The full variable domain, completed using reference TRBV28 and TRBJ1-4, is DVKVTQSSRYLVKRTGEKVFLECVQDMDHENMFWYRQDPGLGLRLIYFSYDVKMKEKGDIPEGYSVSREKKERFSLILESASTNQTSMYLCASSLAQGWNEKLFFGSGTQLSVL.

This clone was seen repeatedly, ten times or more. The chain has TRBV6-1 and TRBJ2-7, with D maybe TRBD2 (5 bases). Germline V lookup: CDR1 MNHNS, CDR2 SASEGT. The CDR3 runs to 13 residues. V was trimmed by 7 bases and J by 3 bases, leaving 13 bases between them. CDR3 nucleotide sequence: TGTGCCAGCATGGGAGTTTCCAGCTACGAGCAGTACTTC. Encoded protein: CASMGVSSYEQYF.

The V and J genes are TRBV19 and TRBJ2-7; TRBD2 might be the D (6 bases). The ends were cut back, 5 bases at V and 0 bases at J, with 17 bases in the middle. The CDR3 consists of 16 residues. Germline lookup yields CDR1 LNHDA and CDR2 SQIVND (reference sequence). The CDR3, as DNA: TGTGCCAGTAGTCCCCGGATTGGCGGGGTCTCCTACGAGCAGTACTTC. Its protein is CASSPRIGGVSYEQYF.

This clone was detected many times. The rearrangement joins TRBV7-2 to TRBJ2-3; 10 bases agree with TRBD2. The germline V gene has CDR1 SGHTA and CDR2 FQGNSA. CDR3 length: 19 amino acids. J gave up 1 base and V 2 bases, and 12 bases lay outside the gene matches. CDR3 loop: CASSLSGLSGGRRTDTQYF. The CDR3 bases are TGTGCCAGCAGCTTAAGCGGCCTTAGCGGGGGGCGTCGCACAGATACGCAGTATTTT.

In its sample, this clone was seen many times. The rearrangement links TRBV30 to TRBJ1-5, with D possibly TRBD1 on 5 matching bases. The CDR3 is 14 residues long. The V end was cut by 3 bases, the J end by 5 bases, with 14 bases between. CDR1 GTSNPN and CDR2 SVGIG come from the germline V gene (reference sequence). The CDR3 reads CAWSGGGLDQPQHF. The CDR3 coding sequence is TGTGCCTGGAGCGGGGGGGGTCTCGATCAGCCCCAGCATTTT.

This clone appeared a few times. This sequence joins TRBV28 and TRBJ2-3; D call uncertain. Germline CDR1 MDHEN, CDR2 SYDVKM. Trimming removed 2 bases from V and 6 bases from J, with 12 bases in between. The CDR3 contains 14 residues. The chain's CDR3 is CASSLLRSSDTQYF. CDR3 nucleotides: TGTGCCAGCAGTTTACTGCGATCGTCGGATACGCAGTATTTT.

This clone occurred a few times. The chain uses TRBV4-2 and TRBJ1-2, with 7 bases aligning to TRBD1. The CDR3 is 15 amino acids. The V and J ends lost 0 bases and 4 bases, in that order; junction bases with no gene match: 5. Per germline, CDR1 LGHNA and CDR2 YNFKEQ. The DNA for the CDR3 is TGTGCCAGCAGCCAAGATCACAGGGGACTCTATGGCTACACCTTC. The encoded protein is CASSQDHRGLYGYTF.

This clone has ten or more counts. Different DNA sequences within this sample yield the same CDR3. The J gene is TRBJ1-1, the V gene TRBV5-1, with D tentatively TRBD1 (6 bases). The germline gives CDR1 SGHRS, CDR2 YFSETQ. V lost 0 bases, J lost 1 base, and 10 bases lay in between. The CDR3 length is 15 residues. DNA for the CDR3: TGCGCCAGCAGCTTGGAGACAGGCTCGAACACTGAAGCTTTCTTT. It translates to CASSLETGSNTEAFF. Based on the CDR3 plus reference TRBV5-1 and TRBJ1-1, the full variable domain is KAGVTQTPRYLIKTRGQQVTLSCSPISGHRSVSWYQQTPGQGLQFLFEYFSETQRNKGNFPGRFSGRQFSNSRSEMNVSTLELGDSALYLCASSLETGSNTEAFFGQGTRLTVV.

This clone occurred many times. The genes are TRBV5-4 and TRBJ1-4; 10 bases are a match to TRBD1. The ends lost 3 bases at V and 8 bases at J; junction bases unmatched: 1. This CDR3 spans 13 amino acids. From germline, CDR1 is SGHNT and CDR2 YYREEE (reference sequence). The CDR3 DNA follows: TGTGCCAGCAGCTGGGACAGGGGCGAAAAACTGTTTTTT. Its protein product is CASSWDRGEKLFF.

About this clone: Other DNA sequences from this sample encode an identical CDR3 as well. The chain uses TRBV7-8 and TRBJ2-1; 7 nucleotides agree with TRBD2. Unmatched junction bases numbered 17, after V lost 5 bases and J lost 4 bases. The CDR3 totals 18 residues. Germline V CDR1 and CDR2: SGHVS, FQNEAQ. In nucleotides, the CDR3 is TGTGCCAGCAGCGAGCGGGGTTTAGGGACGGGGTCTTACAATGAGCAGTTCTTC. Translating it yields CASSERGLGTGSYNEQFF. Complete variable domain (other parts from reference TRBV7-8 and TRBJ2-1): GAGVSQSPRYKVAKRGQDVALRCDPISGHVSLFWYQQALGQGPEFLTYFQNEAQLDKSGLPSDRFFAERPEGSVSTLKIQRTQQEDSAVYLCASSERGLGTGSYNEQFFGPGTRLTVL.

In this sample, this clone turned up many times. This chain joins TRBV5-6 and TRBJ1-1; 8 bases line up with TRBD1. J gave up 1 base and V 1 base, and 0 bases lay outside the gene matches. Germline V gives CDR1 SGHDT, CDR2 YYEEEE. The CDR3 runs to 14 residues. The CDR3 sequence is CASSLTGGNTEAFF. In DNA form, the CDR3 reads TGTGCCAGCAGCTTGACAGGGGGGAACACTGAAGCTTTCTTT.

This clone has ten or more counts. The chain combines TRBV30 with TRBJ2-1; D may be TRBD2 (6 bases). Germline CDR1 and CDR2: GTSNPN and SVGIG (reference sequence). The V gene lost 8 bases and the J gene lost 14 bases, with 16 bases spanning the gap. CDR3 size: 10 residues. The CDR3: CAGRESREFF. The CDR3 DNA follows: TGTGCCGGTCGGGAGAGTAGGGAGTTCTTC.

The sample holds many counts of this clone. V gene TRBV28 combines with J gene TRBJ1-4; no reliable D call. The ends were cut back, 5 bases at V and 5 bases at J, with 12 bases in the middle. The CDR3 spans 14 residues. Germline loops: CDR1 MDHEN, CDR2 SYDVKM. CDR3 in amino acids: CASSIPGKNEKLFF. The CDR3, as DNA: TGTGCCAGCAGTATCCCGGGAAAAAATGAAAAACTGTTTTTT.

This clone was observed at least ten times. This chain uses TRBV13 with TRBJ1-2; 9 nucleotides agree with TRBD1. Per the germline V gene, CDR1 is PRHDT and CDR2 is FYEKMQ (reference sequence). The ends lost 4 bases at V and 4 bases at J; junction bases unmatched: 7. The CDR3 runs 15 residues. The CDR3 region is CASSSYETGGYGYTF. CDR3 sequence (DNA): TGTGCCAGCAGCTCTTACGAGACAGGGGGCTATGGCTACACCTTC.

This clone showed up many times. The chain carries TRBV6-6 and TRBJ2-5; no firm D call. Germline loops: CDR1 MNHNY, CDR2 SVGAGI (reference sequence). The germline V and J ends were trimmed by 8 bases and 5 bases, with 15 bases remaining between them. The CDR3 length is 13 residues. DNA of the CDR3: TGTGCCAGCTCCGACGACTCCCGGGAGACCCAGTACTTC. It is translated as CASSDDSRETQYF.

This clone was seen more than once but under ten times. In DNA, the CDR3 is TGTGCCAGCAGCTTCGGTAGCGGACCCTACGAGCAGTACTTC. Residues: CASSFGSGPYEQYF. The chain is built from TRBV11-2 and TRBJ2-7, with a possible D match to TRBD2 (6 bases). V was shortened by 3 bases and J by 2 bases, with 11 bases between the two germline ends. Germline assignment: CDR1 SGHAT and CDR2 FQNNGV. The CDR3 contains 14 residues.

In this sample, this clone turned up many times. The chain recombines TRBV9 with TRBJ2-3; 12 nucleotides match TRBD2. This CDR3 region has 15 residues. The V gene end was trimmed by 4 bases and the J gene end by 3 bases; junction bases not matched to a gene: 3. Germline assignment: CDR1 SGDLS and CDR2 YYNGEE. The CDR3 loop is CASSTSGGRTDTQYF. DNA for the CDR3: TGTGCCAGCAGCACTAGCGGGGGGAGGACAGATACGCAGTATTTT.

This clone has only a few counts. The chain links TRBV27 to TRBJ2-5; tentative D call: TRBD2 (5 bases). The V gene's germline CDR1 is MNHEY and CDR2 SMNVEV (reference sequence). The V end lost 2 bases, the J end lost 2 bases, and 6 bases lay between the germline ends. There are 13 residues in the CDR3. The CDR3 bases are TGTGCCAGCAGTTTAACTAGACAAGAGACCCAGTACTTC. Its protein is CASSLTRQETQYF.

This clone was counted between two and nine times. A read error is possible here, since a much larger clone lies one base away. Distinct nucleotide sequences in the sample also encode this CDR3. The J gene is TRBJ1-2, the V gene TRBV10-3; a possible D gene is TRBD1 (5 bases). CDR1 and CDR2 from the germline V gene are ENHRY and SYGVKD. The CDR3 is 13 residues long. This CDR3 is CATVGSDNSGYTF. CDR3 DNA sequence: TGTGCCACCGTCGGATCGGACAACTCTGGCTACACCTTT.

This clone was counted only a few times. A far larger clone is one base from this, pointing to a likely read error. Here the CDR3 reads CASSPSVSYEQYF. The CDR3 bases are TGCGCCAGCAGCCCGTCAGTGTCCTACGAGCAGTACTTC. This chain joins TRBV5-1 and TRBJ2-7; D not resolved. V gave up 4 bases and J gave up 1 base, with 9 bases separating them. Per the germline V gene, CDR1 is SGHRS and CDR2 is YFSETQ. The CDR3 totals 13 residues. Complete variable domain (other parts from reference TRBV5-1 and TRBJ2-7): KAGVTQTPRYLIKTRGQQVTLSCSPISGHRSVSWYQQTPGQGLQFLFEYFSETQRNKGNFPGRFSGRQFSNSRSEMNVSTLELGDSALYLCASSPSVSYEQYFGPGTRLTVT.